What follows describes a single T cell receptor (beta chain). Its target is unknown. The sample comes from a study of early T cells in non-severe SARS-CoV-2 infection. Whole-study context: Unpaired chains resulted from sequencing bulk RNA of unsorted whole blood.

Regarding the study as a whole: Reliance on VDJdb matching favored anti-spike CD8 responses; private and CD4 specificities were missed.

The CDR3 consists of 13 residues. Germline V gives CDR1 WNHNN, CDR2 SYGVQD (reference sequence). V was pared by 5 bases and J by 5 bases, with 12 bases between. Unique molecular identifiers (one per individual cDNA molecule) were attached. TCRdb fed the 5' RACE reads into MiXCR, producing one record per CDR3 protein. In the table there are around 84,000 distinct CDR3 sequences, around 9.3% of which are singletons. The clonotype originates from an adult who was a healthcare worker with PCR-confirmed SARS-CoV-2 infection or an uninfected control (not recorded which). The input for sequencing was whole blood, taken at baseline. The rearrangement uses TRBV10-1 and TRBJ1-1; unclear D gene. The chain's CDR3 is CASSKTLGTEAFF. CDR3 in DNA: TGCGCCAGCAGTAAGACCTTGGGGACTGAAGCTTTCTTT.